The source of this TCR beta chain is a study of cytomegalovirus exposure and HLA in healthy donors. Study-level findings and limits: The study designated 160 or so TCR beta chains cytomegalovirus-associated. A later analysis found TCR association rates differed by HLA locus, highest for DRB1 and lowest for HLA-C.

Vbeta (60) and Jbeta (13) primers were used in the PCR. Using immunoSEQ multiplex PCR, the repertoire was profiled, and TCRdb retains in-frame clones only, with some absent. This table holds about 120,000 clones, about 80% found once. In the case of this clone: The antigen is not known.

This sequence was found in a female donor in good health and CMV-seronegative. The sequenced sample was PBMCs.

CDR3 region: CASPFLAAHRWPQHF. The CDR3 bases are TGTGCCAGCCCCTTTCTGGCAGCCCACAGGTGGCCCCAGCATTTT. The rearrangement joins TRBV5-6 to TRBJ1-5; D might be TRBD1 (5 bases). The V gene's germline CDR1 is SGHDT and CDR2 YYEEEE. Between the trimmed V and J ends, which lost 7 bases and 9 bases, there was a span of 23 bases. This CDR3 has 15 amino acids.